These 2 T cell receptor beta chains were sequenced from one sample in a study of T cells after posttransplantation cyclophosphamide. Sampled 1 year posttransplant, controls received myeloablative marrow transplants, methotrexate and a calcineurin inhibitor. Sequencing was performed with immunoSEQ multiplex PCR; in TCRdb, only in-frame clones are kept and a portion is missing. Here the sample spans 9,000 to 15,000 clones, 80% to 85% being singletons. Source: PBMCs, taken more than 350 days after allogeneic stem cell transplant with calcineurin inhibitor and methotrexate. These receptor sequences come from a male patient aged 25-45 years who received an allogeneic stem cell transplant from an unrelated donor, was CMV-positive, and had acute GVHD only. Some T cells may arise from the graft donor.

The chain couples TRBV5-5 to TRBJ1-4; D call uncertain. This CDR3 contains 15 residues. Germline V gives CDR1 SGHKS, CDR2 YYEKEE (reference sequence). V gave up 1 base and J gave up 7 bases, with 14 bases separating them. CDR3 sequence (DNA): TGTGCCAGCAGCTTGTCGGGGTCCCGGGGTGAAAAACTGTTTTTT. It is translated as CASSLSGSRGEKLFF.

The chain combines TRBV7-9 with TRBJ1-6; D is ambiguous. V was cut by 1 base and J by 0 bases, with 10 bases left in between. Germline CDR1 is SEHNR and CDR2 is FQNEAQ (reference sequence). The CDR3 consists of 17 residues. The CDR3 DNA follows: TGTGCCAGCAGCTTAGATTTACGTAGCTCCTATAATTCACCCCTCCACTTT. Translated: CASSLDLRSSYNSPLHF.